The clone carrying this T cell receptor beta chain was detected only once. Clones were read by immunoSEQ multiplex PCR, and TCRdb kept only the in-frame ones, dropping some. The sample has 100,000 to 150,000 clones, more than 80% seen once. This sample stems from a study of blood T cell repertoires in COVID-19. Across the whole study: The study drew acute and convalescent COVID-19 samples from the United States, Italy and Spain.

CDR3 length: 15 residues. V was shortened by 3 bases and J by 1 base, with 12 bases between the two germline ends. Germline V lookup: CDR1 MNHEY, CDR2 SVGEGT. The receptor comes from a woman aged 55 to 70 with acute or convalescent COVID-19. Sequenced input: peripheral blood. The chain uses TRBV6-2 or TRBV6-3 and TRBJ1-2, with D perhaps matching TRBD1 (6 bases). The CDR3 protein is CASSYTDSFNYGYTF. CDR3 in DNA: TGTGCCAGCAGTTATACGGACAGTTTTAACTATGGCTACACCTTC.